Following are 2 T cell receptor beta chains from one sample sequenced in a study of T cell responses to AZD1222 COVID-19 vaccine. The data were produced by immunoSEQ multiplex PCR, yet TCRdb's version contains in-frame clones alone and is incomplete. Among around 150,000 clones listed, around 89% were seen once. Source: peripheral blood, taken 28 days after the second AZD1222 dose. These receptors all come from an adult who received the AZD1222 COVID-19 vaccine.

The chain carries TRBV24-1 and TRBJ1-4, with D maybe TRBD1 (6 bases). Germline CDR1 is KGHDR and CDR2 is SFDVKD. V was shortened by 5 bases and J by 7 bases, with 10 bases between the two germline ends. CDR3 length: 13 residues. CDR3 residues: CATSAGGGEKLFF. The CDR3 nucleotides read TGTGCCACCAGTGCCGGGGGCGGTGAAAAACTGTTTTTT.

This clone was detected only a few times. The CDR3 DNA is TGCGCCAGCAGCCCCGAGGGGAATCAGCCCCAGCATTTT. Its translation is CASSPEGNQPQHF. The chain links TRBV5-1 to TRBJ1-5; D is possibly TRBD1 (5 bases). The germline V gene encodes CDR1 SGHRS and CDR2 YFSETQ. The CDR3 contains 13 residues. V lost 4 bases, J lost 4 bases, and 9 bases lay in between.